A single sample gave rise to the 19 T cell receptor beta chains below, sequenced in a study of blood T cell repertoires in COVID-19. Assay: immunoSEQ multiplex PCR; the TCRdb copy retains only in-frame clones and omits some. The sample holds 150,000 to 200,000 clones, around four fifths seen once. The sequenced sample was peripheral blood. The receptors here all came from a man aged 65 to 79 with acute or convalescent COVID-19.

The V and J genes are TRBV30 and TRBJ1-6, with 7 positions matching TRBD1. The germline gives CDR1 GTSNPN, CDR2 SVGIG (reference sequence). The CDR3 loop spans 14 amino acids. The junction had 14 bases not matched to a gene; V was cut back by 8 bases and J by 10 bases. CDR3: CAGPTGTVGSPLHF. The CDR3 DNA follows: TGTGCCGGACCGACAGGGACAGTAGGATCACCCCTCCACTTT. Looking up the rest from reference TRBV30 and TRBJ1-6 gives the full variable domain: SQTIHQWPATLVQPVGSPLSLECTVEGTSNPNLYWYRQAAGRGLQLLFYSVGIGQISSEVPQNLSASRPQDRQFILSSKKLLLSDSGFYLCAGPTGTVGSPLHFGNGTRLTVT.

The chain employs TRBV6-5 and TRBJ2-4; D may be TRBD2 (5 bases). The CDR3 totals 14 residues. With 6 bases removed from V and 1 base from J, the gap between germline ends came to 10 bases. The germline gives CDR1 MNHEY, CDR2 SVGAGI. The CDR3 region is CASRGVGAKNIQYF. The CDR3 DNA is TGTGCCAGCAGGGGAGTTGGTGCCAAAAACATTCAGTACTTC.

The CDR3 bases are TGTGCCAGCTCCCAAACAGGGGGGGGCGAGCAGTACTTC. It yields the protein CASSQTGGGEQYF. The J gene is TRBJ2-7, the V gene TRBV13; a weak D match, TRBD1 (8 bases). The CDR3 is made up of 13 amino acids. The germline V and J ends were trimmed by 8 bases and 6 bases, with 17 bases remaining between them. Germline CDR1 PRHDT, CDR2 FYEKMQ (reference sequence).

This chain joins TRBV28 and TRBJ1-2, with D possibly being TRBD1 (5 bases). This CDR3 comprises 13 residues. Per the germline V gene, CDR1 is MDHEN and CDR2 is SYDVKM. V lost 6 bases to trimming and J lost 8 bases, with 16 bases between them. The CDR3 reads CASSSLQGGGYTF. CDR3 sequence (DNA): TGTGCCAGCAGCTCTCTCCAGGGAGGGGGCTACACCTTC.

This clone was seen once. The gene calls are TRBV5-1 and TRBJ1-2; TRBD1 agrees at 7 bases. The CDR3 is 15 amino acids. CDR1 and CDR2 (germline): SGHRS, YFSETQ. After removal of 6 bases from V and 0 bases from J, the junction contained 8 bases not matched to a gene. The CDR3 DNA reads TGCGCCAGCAATGGACAGGCAGCAGCTAACTATGGCTACACCTTC. It is translated as CASNGQAAANYGYTF.

The chain recombines TRBV30 with TRBJ1-3; 7 bases align to TRBD1. Unmatched junction bases numbered 4, after V lost 2 bases and J lost 0 bases. CDR1 is GTSNPN and CDR2 is SVGIG in the germline V gene (reference sequence). The CDR3 spans 15 residues. CDR3 coding DNA: TGTGCCTGGAGTAGGAGGGACAGCTCTGGAAACACCATATATTTT. This translates into CAWSRRDSSGNTIYF. Supplemented by reference TRBV30 and TRBJ1-3, the full variable domain reads SQTIHQWPATLVQPVGSPLSLECTVEGTSNPNLYWYRQAAGRGLQLLFYSVGIGQISSEVPQNLSASRPQDRQFILSSKKLLLSDSGFYLCAWSRRDSSGNTIYFGEGSWLTVV.

The chain joins TRBV29-1 to TRBJ1-2; D uncertain. Trimming removed 5 bases at V and 0 bases at J, with 13 bases between. This CDR3 region has 14 residues. Germline loops: CDR1 SQVTM, CDR2 ANQGSEA. CDR3: CSVPNSLANYGYTF. For the CDR3, the DNA is TGCAGCGTTCCCAATAGCTTAGCTAACTATGGCTACACCTTC.

The chain is built from TRBV4-3 and TRBJ2-7; a weak D match, TRBD2 (5 bases). The CDR3 has 13 amino acids. Germline V CDR1 and CDR2: LGHNA, YSLEER. Trimming removed 4 bases at V and 6 bases at J, with 13 bases between. In nucleotides, the CDR3 is TGCGCCAGCAGCCCTACCCTAGGGAGCGAGCAGTACTTC. Protein sequence: CASSPTLGSEQYF.

The gene calls are TRBV10-3 and TRBJ1-6; 10 bases match TRBD1. Germline lookup yields CDR1 ENHRY and CDR2 SYGVKD. The CDR3 extends over 14 amino acids. J gave up 9 bases and V 7 bases, and 6 bases lay outside the gene matches. The CDR3 loop reads CAINRDRGGSPLHF. The CDR3 DNA is TGTGCCATCAACAGGGACAGGGGTGGTTCACCCCTCCACTTT.

The rearrangement links TRBV6-2 or TRBV6-3 to TRBJ2-1; 7 bases fit TRBD2. Per the germline V gene, CDR1 is MNHEY and CDR2 is SVGEGT. CDR3 length equals 18 residues. Trimming took 4 bases from V and 0 from J; bases not matched to a gene: 12. CDR3 coding DNA: TGTGCCAGCAGTTGGACCGGGACTACCCCGAGCTCCTACAATGAGCAGTTCTTC. This encodes CASSWTGTTPSSYNEQFF.

V is TRBV18 and J is TRBJ2-7, with TRBD1 identical over 9 bases. V dropped 4 bases and J dropped 2; count of bases not matched to a gene: 15. Germline V gene data show CDR1 as KGHSH and CDR2 as LQKENI. The length of the CDR3 is 18 residues. CDR3: CASSLKSGTGTTAYEQYF. In DNA, the CDR3 is TGTGCCAGCTCACTAAAATCCGGGACAGGGACGACCGCCTACGAGCAGTACTTC. Complete variable domain (other parts from reference TRBV18 and TRBJ2-7): NAGVMQNPRHLVRRRGQEARLRCSPMKGHSHVYWYRQLPEEGLKFMVYLQKENIIDESGMPKERFSAEFPKEGPSILRIQQVVRGDSAAYFCASSLKSGTGTTAYEQYFGPGTRLTVT.

The chain employs TRBV4-1 and TRBJ2-1; 7 bases agree with TRBD2. Germline CDR1 is MGHRA and CDR2 is YSYEKL. The CDR3 length is 14 residues. The V segment lost 4 bases and the J segment 4 bases; nucleotides outside the gene matches: 4. The CDR3 region is CASSPSGEYNEQFF. CDR3 sequence (DNA): TGCGCCAGCAGCCCCAGCGGGGAATACAATGAGCAGTTCTTC.

This clone was counted only a few times. V gene TRBV27 combines with J gene TRBJ2-7; 7 positions match TRBD1. The CDR3 sequence is 14 residues long. Looked up from germline, CDR1 is MNHEY and CDR2 is SMNVEV (reference sequence). The junction had 12 bases not matched to a gene; V was cut back by 9 bases and J by 4 bases. CDR3 residues: CASRPRDRVYEQYF. Here the CDR3 DNA reads TGTGCCAGTAGACCCCGGGACAGAGTATACGAGCAGTACTTC.

This clone came up once. The chain couples TRBV15 to TRBJ2-1; 8 bases align to TRBD2. Germline V gives CDR1 LNHNV, CDR2 YYDKDF (reference sequence). V lost 2 bases and J lost 6; bases outside the gene matches: 12. This CDR3 has 17 residues. CDR3 sequence (DNA): TGTGCCACCAGCAGACCTCTCGGACTAGCAGAAATCAATGAGCAGTTCTTC. It is translated as CATSRPLGLAEINEQFF.

This chain joins TRBV24-1 and TRBJ2-5, with 10 bases lining up with TRBD2. CDR3 length: 14 residues. Germline CDR1 and CDR2: KGHDR and SFDVKD. V trimming: 4 bases; J trimming: 4 bases; junction bases outside the gene matches: 2. CDR3 DNA sequence: TGTGCCACCAGTGACGCTAGCGGGAGAGAGACCCAGTACTTC. It translates to CATSDASGRETQYF.

The J gene is TRBJ1-3, the V gene TRBV19, with 8 bases lining up with TRBD1. Looked up from germline, CDR1 is LNHDA and CDR2 is SQIVND (reference sequence). The V segment lost 4 bases and the J segment 0 bases; nucleotides outside the gene matches: 5. The CDR3 is 16 residues long. CDR3 nucleotide sequence: TGTGCCAGTAGTACCGGGACAGGCCTCTCTGGAAACACCATATATTTT. Translating gives CASSTGTGLSGNTIYF.

The chain couples TRBV27 to TRBJ1-1; 7 bases are a match to TRBD1. This CDR3 is built from 15 residues. Germline lookup yields CDR1 MNHEY and CDR2 SMNVEV (reference sequence). V lost 6 bases, J lost 0 bases, and 7 bases stayed unmatched. For the CDR3, the DNA is TGTGCCAGCAGGGGGGACAGCACTTTGAACACTGAAGCTTTCTTT. It is translated as CASRGDSTLNTEAFF.

J is TRBJ1-4 and V is TRBV2; no reliable D call. V lost 5 bases to trimming and J lost 11 bases, with 12 bases between them. This CDR3 has 12 amino acids. Germline V gives CDR1 SNHLY, CDR2 FYNNEI. The CDR3 bases are TGTGCCAGCAGTAGTGACGCGGGGAAACTGTTTTTT. This gives the protein CASSSDAGKLFF.

V gene TRBV2 combines with J gene TRBJ2-5, with TRBD1 as a possible D gene (6 bases). V lost 6 bases to trimming and J lost 4 bases, with 18 bases between them. Germline CDR1 is SNHLY and CDR2 is FYNNEI. This CDR3 contains 15 residues. CDR3 DNA sequence: TGTGCCAGCAGGGAATACCTGGGGGCACGAGAGACCCAGTACTTC. Translating it yields CASREYLGARETQYF.